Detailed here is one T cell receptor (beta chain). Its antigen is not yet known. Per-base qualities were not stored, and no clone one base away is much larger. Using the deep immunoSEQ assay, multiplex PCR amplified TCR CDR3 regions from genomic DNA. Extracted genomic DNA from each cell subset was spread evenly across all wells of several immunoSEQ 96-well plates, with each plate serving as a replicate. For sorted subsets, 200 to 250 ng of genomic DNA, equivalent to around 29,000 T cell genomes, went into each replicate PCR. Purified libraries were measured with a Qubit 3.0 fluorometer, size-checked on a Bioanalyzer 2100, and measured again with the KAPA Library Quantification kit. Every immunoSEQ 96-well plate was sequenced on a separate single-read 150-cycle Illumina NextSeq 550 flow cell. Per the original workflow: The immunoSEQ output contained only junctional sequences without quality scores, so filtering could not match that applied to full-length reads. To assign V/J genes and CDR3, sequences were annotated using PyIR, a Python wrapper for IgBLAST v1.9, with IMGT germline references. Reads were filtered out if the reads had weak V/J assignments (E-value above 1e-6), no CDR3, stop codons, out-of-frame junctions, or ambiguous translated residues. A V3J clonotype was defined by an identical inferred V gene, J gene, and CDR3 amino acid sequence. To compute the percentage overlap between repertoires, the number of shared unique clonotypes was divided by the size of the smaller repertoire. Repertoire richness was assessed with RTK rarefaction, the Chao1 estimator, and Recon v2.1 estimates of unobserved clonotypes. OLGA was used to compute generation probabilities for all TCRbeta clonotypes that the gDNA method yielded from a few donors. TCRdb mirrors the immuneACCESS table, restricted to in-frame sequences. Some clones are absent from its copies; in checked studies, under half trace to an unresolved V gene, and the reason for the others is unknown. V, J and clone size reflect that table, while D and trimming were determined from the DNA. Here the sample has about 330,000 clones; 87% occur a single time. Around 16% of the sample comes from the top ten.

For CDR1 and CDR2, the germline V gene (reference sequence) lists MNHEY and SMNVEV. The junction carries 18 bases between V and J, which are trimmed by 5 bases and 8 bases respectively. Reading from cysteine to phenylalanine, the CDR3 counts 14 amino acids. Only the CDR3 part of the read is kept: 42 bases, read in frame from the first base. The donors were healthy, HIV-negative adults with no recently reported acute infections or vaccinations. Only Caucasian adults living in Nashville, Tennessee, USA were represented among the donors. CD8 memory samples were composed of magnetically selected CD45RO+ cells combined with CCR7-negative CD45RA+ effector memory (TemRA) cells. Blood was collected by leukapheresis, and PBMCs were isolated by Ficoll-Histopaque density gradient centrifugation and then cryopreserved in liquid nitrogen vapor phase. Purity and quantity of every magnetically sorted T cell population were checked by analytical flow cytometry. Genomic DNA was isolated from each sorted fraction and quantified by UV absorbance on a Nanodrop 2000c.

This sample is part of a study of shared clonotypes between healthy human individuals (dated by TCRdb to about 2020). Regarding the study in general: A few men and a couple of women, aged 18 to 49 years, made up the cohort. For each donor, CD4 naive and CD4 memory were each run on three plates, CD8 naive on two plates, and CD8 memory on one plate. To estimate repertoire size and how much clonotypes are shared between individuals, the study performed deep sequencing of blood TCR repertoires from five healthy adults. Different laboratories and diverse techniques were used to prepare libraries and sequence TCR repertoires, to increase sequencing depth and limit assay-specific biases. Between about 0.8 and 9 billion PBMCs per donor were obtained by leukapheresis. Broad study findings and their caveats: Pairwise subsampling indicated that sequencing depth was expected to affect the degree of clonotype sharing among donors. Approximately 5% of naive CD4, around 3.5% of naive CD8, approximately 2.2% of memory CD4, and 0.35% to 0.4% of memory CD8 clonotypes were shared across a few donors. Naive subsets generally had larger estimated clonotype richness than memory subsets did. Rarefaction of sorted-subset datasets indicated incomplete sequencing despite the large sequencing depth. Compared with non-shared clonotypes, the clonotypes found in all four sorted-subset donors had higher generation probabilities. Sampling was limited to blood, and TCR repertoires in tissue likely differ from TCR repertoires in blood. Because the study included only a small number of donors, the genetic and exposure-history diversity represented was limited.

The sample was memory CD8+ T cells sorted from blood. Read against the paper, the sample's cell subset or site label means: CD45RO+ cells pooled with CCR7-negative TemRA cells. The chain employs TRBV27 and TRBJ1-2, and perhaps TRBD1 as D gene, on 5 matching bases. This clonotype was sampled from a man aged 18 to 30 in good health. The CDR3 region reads CASSRLGTRSGYTF. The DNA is TGTGCCAGCAGTCGACTCGGGACGCGAAGCGGCTACACCTTC.